Below, one T cell receptor beta chain is given with its context. At one boundary the junction diverges from the germline segment, which might be a read error. The entry originates in a study of blood T cell repertoires in COVID-19. The wider study: Samples representing acute and convalescent COVID-19 were sourced from the United States, Italy and Spain.

Original processing methods: Reference gene primer amplification gave estimated nucleated cell counts. Measured with immunoSEQ multiplex PCR; TCRdb has only the in-frame clones, and not every one. For V, J and clone size, that table is used; D and trimming come from the DNA. Seen here are under 250,000 clones, about 82% observed once, and the top ten hold about 6%. The Seattle patients joined while their infection was active and were tracked longitudinally afterward. CDR1 LGHNT and CDR2 FRNRAP come from the germline V gene. CDR3 length equals 11 residues. This chain links TRBV12-5 with TRBJ2-3; TRBD2 might be the D (7 bases). The sequence came from a woman of 80 years or more with COVID-19, enrolled during active disease. The sequencing input was peripheral blood. CDR3 sequence reads: CASADGGRLDF. CDR3 coding DNA: TGTGCTAGTGCGGACGGGGGGCGGTTAGATTTT.